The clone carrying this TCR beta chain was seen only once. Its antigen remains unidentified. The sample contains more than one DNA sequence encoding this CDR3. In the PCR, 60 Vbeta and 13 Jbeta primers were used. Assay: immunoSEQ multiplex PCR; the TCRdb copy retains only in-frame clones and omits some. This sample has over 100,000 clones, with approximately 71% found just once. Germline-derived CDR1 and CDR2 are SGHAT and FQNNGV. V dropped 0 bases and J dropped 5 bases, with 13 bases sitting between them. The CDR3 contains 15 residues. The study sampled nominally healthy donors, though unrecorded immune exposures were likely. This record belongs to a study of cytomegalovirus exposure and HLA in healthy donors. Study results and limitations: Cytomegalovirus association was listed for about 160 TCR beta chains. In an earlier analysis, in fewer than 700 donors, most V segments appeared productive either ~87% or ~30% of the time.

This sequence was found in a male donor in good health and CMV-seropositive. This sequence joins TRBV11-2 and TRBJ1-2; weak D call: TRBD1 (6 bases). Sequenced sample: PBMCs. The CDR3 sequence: CASSLEGGGVYGYTF. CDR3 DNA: TGTGCCAGCAGCTTAGAAGGAGGGGGGGTATATGGCTACACCTTC.